The 28 T cell receptor beta chains listed next were all sequenced from one sample in a study of blood T cell repertoires in COVID-19. The method was immunoSEQ multiplex PCR; TCRdb's version includes in-frame clones alone and lacks a portion of them. The data contain about 150,000 clones, 80% to 90% of them seen just once; the ten biggest clones take up just over 3%. The sample consisted of peripheral blood. The receptors here all came from a woman aged 55-69 years with active COVID-19.

The V gene is TRBV5-5, the J gene TRBJ2-3; TRBD2 aligns across 9 bases. Germline loops: CDR1 SGHKS, CDR2 YYEKEE (reference sequence). CDR3 length: 16 amino acids. Trimming removed 4 bases from V and 2 bases from J; junction bases left unmatched: 8. This chain's CDR3 is CASSTSSGANTDTQYF. The DNA of the CDR3 is TGTGCCAGCAGCACGTCTAGCGGGGCTAACACAGATACGCAGTATTTT.

The genes are TRBV5-4 and TRBJ2-5; 9 nucleotides align to TRBD1. The V gene end was trimmed by 4 bases and the J gene end by 0 bases; junction bases not matched to a gene: 10. The CDR3 covers 17 residues. Per germline, CDR1 SGHNT and CDR2 YYREEE (reference sequence). In DNA form, the CDR3 reads TGTGCCAGCAGCAGGGGAGGGACAGGGCGGTACCAAGAGACCCAGTACTTC. It yields the protein CASSRGGTGRYQETQYF.

The rearrangement joins TRBV20-1 to TRBJ2-6; the match to TRBD1 covers 10 bases. CDR3 size: 18 residues. The germline CDR1 and CDR2 sequences are DFQATT and SNEGSKA (reference sequence). The junction had 10 bases not matched to a gene; V was cut back by 3 bases and J by 2 bases. Written as DNA, the CDR3 is TGCAGTGCTAGTAACCCGACAGGGGGCATAGCTGGGGCCAACGTCCTGACTTTC. The encoded protein is CSASNPTGGIAGANVLTF.

V and J are TRBV28 and TRBJ2-1, with TRBD2 matching over 8 bases. This CDR3 comprises 10 residues. Germline V gives CDR1 MDHEN, CDR2 SYDVKM. With V trimmed by 8 bases and J by 13 bases, 4 bases remained unmatched. The CDR3 loop reads CASRGTRQFF. The CDR3 coding sequence is TGTGCCAGCCGCGGGACTAGACAGTTCTTC.

Here the CDR3 DNA reads TGTGCCAGCAGTTACTCCAAGACTGGCAGCTACGAGCAGTACTTC. Amino acid sequence: CASSYSKTGSYEQYF. The chain recombines TRBV6-2 or TRBV6-3 with TRBJ2-7; D call uncertain. The CDR3 is 15 residues long. V was pared by 0 bases and J by 3 bases, with 12 bases between. Germline CDR1 MNHEY, CDR2 SVGEGT.

The V call is TRBV7-8, the J call TRBJ2-7; D may be TRBD2 (5 bases). The V end lost 1 base, the J end lost 5 bases, and 12 bases lay between the germline ends. In germline, CDR1 is SGHVS, CDR2 FQNEAQ. This CDR3 comprises 14 residues. CDR3 nucleotides: TGTGCCAGCAGCTTAGGGGTCGAGGGCGACGAGCAGTACTTC. Its translation is CASSLGVEGDEQYF.

The chain joins TRBV5-5 to TRBJ2-5; TRBD2 might be the D (6 bases). The CDR3 runs 15 residues. Deletions cut 1 base from V and 2 bases from J, with 12 bases between. CDR1 and CDR2 from the germline V gene are SGHKS and YYEKEE (reference sequence). The CDR3 sequence: CASSLQGGRQETQYF. The CDR3 nucleotides are TGTGCCAGCAGCTTGCAGGGAGGTCGGCAAGAGACCCAGTACTTC.

This clone was picked up one time. V usage is TRBV28 and J usage is TRBJ1-3, with 11 bases fitting TRBD1. The CDR3 totals 15 residues. Germline V lookup: CDR1 MDHEN, CDR2 SYDVKM. Losses at the gene ends were 6 bases for V and 4 bases for J; bases not matched to a gene: 5. The CDR3 DNA sequence: TGTGCCAGCAGATGGACAGGGGGCTTGGGAAACACCATATATTTT. The encoded protein is CASRWTGGLGNTIYF.

This clone was detected once. The gene calls are TRBV27 and TRBJ2-5; 7 bases match TRBD1. The V segment lost 3 bases and the J segment 4 bases; nucleotides outside the gene matches: 2. This CDR3 has 13 residues. Germline CDR1 reads MNHEY; CDR2 reads SMNVEV (reference sequence). As DNA, the CDR3 is TGTGCCAGCAGTTTCTACAGGGGAGAGACCCAGTACTTC. Translating it yields CASSFYRGETQYF.

This clone was observed a handful of times. The rearrangement links TRBV5-4 to TRBJ2-3; the D gene is possibly TRBD2 (6 bases). The CDR3 consists of 15 residues. CDR1 and CDR2 (germline): SGHNT, YYREEE (reference sequence). V lost 4 bases to trimming and J lost 0 bases, with 12 bases between them. DNA for the CDR3: TGTGCCAGCAGCCCGGGGGTGACTAGCACAGATACGCAGTATTTT. This codes for CASSPGVTSTDTQYF.

The rearrangement uses TRBV2 and TRBJ2-1; 8 bases fit TRBD2. The J segment lost 4 bases and the V segment lost 0 bases, leaving 8 bases of the junction unmatched. The germline V gene encodes CDR1 SNHLY and CDR2 FYNNEI. The CDR3 is made up of 17 amino acids. CDR3 nucleotides: TGTGCCAGCAGTGAAGCGCCCGGGAGGGCCTTGTACAATGAGCAGTTCTTC. The encoded protein is CASSEAPGRALYNEQFF.

V is TRBV19 and J is TRBJ1-1; D unclear. Trimming removed 7 bases at V and 0 bases at J, with 12 bases between. Germline values: CDR1 LNHDA, CDR2 SQIVND (reference sequence). The CDR3 runs to 14 residues. This CDR3 reads CASMVQYVNTEAFF. The CDR3 DNA is TGTGCCAGTATGGTCCAGTATGTGAACACTGAAGCTTTCTTT.

The chain recombines TRBV28 with TRBJ2-1, with a possible D match to TRBD1 (5 bases). The V end lost 5 bases, the J end lost 10 bases, and 9 bases lay between the germline ends. The V gene's germline CDR1 is MDHEN and CDR2 SYDVKM. This CDR3 is 11 amino acids long. The CDR3: CASSPRTEQFF. CDR3 sequence (DNA): TGTGCCAGCAGTCCCCGGACAGAGCAGTTCTTC. The complete variable domain, with remaining parts taken from reference TRBV28 and TRBJ2-1, reads DVKVTQSSRYLVKRTGEKVFLECVQDMDHENMFWYRQDPGLGLRLIYFSYDVKMKEKGDIPEGYSVSREKKERFSLILESASTNQTSMYLCASSPRTEQFFGPGTRLTVL.

The chain joins TRBV3-1 (or the pseudogene TRBV3-2) to TRBJ1-4; D is unclear. Germline assignment: CDR1 LGHDT and CDR2 YNNKEL (reference sequence). The CDR3 spans 13 residues. V shed 11 bases and J shed 0 bases, with 10 bases lying between them. CDR3 DNA sequence: TGTGCCGCGGGAGGAGCAACTAATGAAAAACTGTTTTTT. Translated, it gives CAAGGATNEKLFF.

The V and J genes are TRBV7-3 and TRBJ2-1, with a possible D match to TRBD2 (6 bases). V lost 3 bases, J lost 10 bases, and 13 bases lay in between. The CDR3 spans 13 residues. Germline CDR1 and CDR2: SGHTA and FQGTGA. For the CDR3, the DNA is TGTGCCAGCAGCTTGGGCGGGGAGGAGGAGCAGTTCTTC. It codes for CASSLGGEEEQFF.

The chain has TRBV5-1 and TRBJ2-7; TRBD2 agrees at 11 bases. The CDR3 length is 15 residues. The germline CDR1 and CDR2 sequences are SGHRS and YFSETQ. With 1 base clipped from V and 2 bases from J, the junction kept 2 bases outside the gene matches. Written as DNA, the CDR3 is TGCGCCAGCAGCTTGAGACTAGCGGGACCCTACGAGCAGTACTTC. Amino acid sequence: CASSLRLAGPYEQYF.

The rearrangement joins TRBV20-1 to TRBJ2-7, with no clear D. Germline CDR1 DFQATT, CDR2 SNEGSKA (reference sequence). The CDR3 sequence is 11 residues long. This chain's CDR3 is CSGNYDSGQYF. Here the CDR3 DNA reads TGCAGCGGAAACTACGACTCTGGGCAGTACTTC.

This clone was observed a few times. The chain is built from TRBV6-5 and TRBJ1-5, with 9 bases that match TRBD1. Germline assignment: CDR1 MNHEY and CDR2 SVGAGI. Losses at the gene ends were 8 bases for V and 6 bases for J; bases not matched to a gene: 11. This CDR3 region has 15 residues. CDR3 sequence: CASEGSGTGIQPQHF. DNA of the CDR3: TGTGCCAGCGAAGGATCCGGGACAGGGATTCAGCCCCAGCATTTT.

CDR3 loop: CASSYRGGTDTQYF. CDR3 sequence (DNA): TGTGCCAGTAGTTACAGGGGAGGCACAGATACGCAGTATTTT. The chain carries TRBV19 and TRBJ2-3; 7 nucleotides line up with TRBD1. V shed 5 bases and J 1 base; nucleotides not matched to a gene: 3. The CDR3 spans 14 residues. Germline loops: CDR1 LNHDA, CDR2 SQIVND (reference sequence).

This clone was recorded once. This chain uses TRBV4-1 with TRBJ2-7, with 8 positions matching TRBD1. This CDR3 has 17 amino acids. Germline V gene sequence: CDR1 MGHRA, CDR2 YSYEKL. Trimming took 1 base from V and 3 from J; bases not matched to a gene: 11. Here the CDR3 DNA reads TGCGCCAGCAGCCAAGCTACCCCAGGGGGCGGCATCTACGAGCAGTACTTC. Translated, it gives CASSQATPGGGIYEQYF.

The rearrangement uses TRBV6-2 or TRBV6-3 and TRBJ1-2; 9 bases are a match to TRBD1. Germline CDR1 MNHEY, CDR2 SVGEGT. The CDR3 sequence is 14 residues long. After removal of 5 bases from V and 4 bases from J, the junction contained 5 bases not matched to a gene. The CDR3 nucleotides read TGTGCCAGCAGTCTCTCGACAGGGGGCTATGGCTACACCTTC. Its protein product is CASSLSTGGYGYTF.

The rearrangement uses TRBV6-2 or TRBV6-3 and TRBJ2-4; possibly TRBD2 for D (6 bases). Deletions cut 5 bases from V and 7 bases from J, with 12 bases between. The CDR3 is 13 residues long. Germline V gene lookup returns CDR1 MNHEY and CDR2 SVGEGT. The CDR3 DNA follows: TGTGCCAGCAGTACCCAGACTAGGAACATTCAGTACTTC. The encoded protein is CASSTQTRNIQYF.

Worth noting for this clone: At one boundary the junction diverges from the germline segment, which might be a read error. V and J are TRBV7-7 and TRBJ2-7; TRBD1 is a possible D gene (6 bases). In germline, CDR1 is SSHAT, CDR2 FNYEAQ (reference sequence). The CDR3 consists of 14 residues. CDR3 in amino acids: CASSPGQSSYEQYF. The CDR3 DNA sequence: TGTGCTAGCAGCCCAGGACAGTCATCCTACGAGCAGTACTTC.

J is TRBJ2-7 and V is TRBV4-2; TRBD2 aligns across 8 bases. V gave up 0 bases and J gave up 4 bases; unmatched junction bases: 8. The CDR3 contains 16 residues. The germline V gene encodes CDR1 LGHNA and CDR2 YNFKEQ. Here the CDR3 reads CASSQDTAGTRYEQYF. CDR3 coding DNA: TGTGCCAGCAGCCAAGATACCGCCGGGACTAGGTACGAGCAGTACTTC.

The chain is built from TRBV6-2 or TRBV6-3 and TRBJ2-7; the D gene is possibly TRBD2 (6 bases). The CDR3 consists of 16 residues. CDR1 is MNHEY, CDR2 SVGEGT, per germline. With 4 bases removed from V and 0 bases from J, the gap between germline ends came to 16 bases. CDR3 sequence reads: CASSFLGGANSYEQYF. In DNA form, the CDR3 reads TGTGCCAGCAGTTTTCTGGGGGGAGCGAACTCCTACGAGCAGTACTTC.

This chain uses TRBV28 with TRBJ2-7; TRBD2 matches at 8 bases. The ends lost 6 bases at V and 4 bases at J; junction bases unmatched: 11. CDR1 MDHEN and CDR2 SYDVKM come from the germline V gene. The length of the CDR3 is 15 residues. CDR3 nucleotide sequence: TGTGCCAGCAGCGGGACTAGTATCGCATTGTACGAGCAGTACTTC. It encodes CASSGTSIALYEQYF.

Only one count was recorded for this clone. This sequence joins TRBV5-8 and TRBJ1-5; 11 bases are shared with TRBD1. Germline V gene lookup returns CDR1 SGHTS and CDR2 YDEGEE. V gave up 4 bases and J gave up 4 bases; unmatched junction bases: 4. The length of the CDR3 is 15 residues. In nucleotides, the CDR3 is TGTGCCAGCAGCCGAGGACAGGGGGCGAATCAGCCCCAGCATTTT. Its translation is CASSRGQGANQPQHF.

The chain uses TRBV19 and TRBJ1-2; 7 bases are shared with TRBD1. Germline values: CDR1 LNHDA, CDR2 SQIVND (reference sequence). This CDR3 contains 12 residues. The V segment lost 6 bases and the J segment 8 bases; nucleotides outside the gene matches: 6. CDR3 sequence (DNA): TGTGCCAGTAGGGAGTACAGGGGAGGCTACACCTTC. This translates into CASREYRGGYTF.